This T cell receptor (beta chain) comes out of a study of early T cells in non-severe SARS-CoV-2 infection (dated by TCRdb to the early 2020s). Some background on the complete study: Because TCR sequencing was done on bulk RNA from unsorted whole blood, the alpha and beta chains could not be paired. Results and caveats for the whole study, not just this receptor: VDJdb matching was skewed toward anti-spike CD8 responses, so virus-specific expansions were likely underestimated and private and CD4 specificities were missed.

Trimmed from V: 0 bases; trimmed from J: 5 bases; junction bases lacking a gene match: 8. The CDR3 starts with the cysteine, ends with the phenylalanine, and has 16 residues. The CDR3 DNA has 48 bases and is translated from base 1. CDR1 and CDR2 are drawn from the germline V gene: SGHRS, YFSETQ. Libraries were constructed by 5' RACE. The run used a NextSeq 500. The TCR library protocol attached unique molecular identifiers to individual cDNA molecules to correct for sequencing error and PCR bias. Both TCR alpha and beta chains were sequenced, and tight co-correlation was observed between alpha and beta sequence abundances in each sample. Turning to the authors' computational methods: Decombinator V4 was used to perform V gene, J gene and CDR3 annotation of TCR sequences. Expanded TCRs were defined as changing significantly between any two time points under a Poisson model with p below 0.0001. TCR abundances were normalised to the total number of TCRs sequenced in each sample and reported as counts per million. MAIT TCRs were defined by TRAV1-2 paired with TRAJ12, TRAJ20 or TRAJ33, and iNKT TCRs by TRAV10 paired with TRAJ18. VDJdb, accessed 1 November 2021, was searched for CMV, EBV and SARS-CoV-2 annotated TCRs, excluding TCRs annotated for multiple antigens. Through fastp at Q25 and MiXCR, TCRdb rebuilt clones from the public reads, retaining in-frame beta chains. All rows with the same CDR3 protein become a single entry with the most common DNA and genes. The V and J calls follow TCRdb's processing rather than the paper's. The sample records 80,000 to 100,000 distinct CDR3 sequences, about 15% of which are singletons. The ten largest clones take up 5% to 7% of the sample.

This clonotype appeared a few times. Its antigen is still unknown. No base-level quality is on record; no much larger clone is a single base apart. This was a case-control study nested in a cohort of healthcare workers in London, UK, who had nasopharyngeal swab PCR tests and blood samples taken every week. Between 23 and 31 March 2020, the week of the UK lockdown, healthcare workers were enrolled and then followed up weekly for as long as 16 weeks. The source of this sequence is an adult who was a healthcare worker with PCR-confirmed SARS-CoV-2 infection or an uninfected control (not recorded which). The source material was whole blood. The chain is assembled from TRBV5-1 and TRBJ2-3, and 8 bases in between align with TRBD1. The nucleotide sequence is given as TGCGCCAGCAGCTTGGAGGACAGGGCAGGAATAGATACGCAGTATTTT. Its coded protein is CASSLEDRAGIDTQYF.